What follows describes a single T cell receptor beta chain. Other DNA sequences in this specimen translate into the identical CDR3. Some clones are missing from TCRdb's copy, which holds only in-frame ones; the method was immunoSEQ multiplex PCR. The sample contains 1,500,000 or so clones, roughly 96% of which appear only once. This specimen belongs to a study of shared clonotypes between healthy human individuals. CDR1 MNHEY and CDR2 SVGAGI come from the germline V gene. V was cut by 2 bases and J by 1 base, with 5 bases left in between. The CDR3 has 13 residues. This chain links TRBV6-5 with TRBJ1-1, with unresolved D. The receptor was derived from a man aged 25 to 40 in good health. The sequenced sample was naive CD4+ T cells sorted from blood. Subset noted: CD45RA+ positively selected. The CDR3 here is CASSYDQNTEAFF. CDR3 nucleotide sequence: TGTGCCAGCAGTTACGATCAGAACACTGAAGCTTTCTTT.